This TCR beta chain was profiled in a study of shared T cell receptors in the human thymus. Using immunoSEQ multiplex PCR, the repertoire was profiled, and TCRdb retains in-frame clones only, with some absent. The sample gives around 730,000 clones, 80% to 90% of which show up once; around 0.0094% is in the top ten. This clone was counted a single time. These data also featured in a second study, about human thymus T cells. From that second work: Related research examined unrelated individuals and reported that their thymic repertoires overlapped highly.

This sequence originates from a girl under three years old with a congenital heart defect. Sequencing was done on a sample of thymocytes.

CDR3 sequence reads: CASSIVRSELFF. DNA of the CDR3: TGTGCCAGTAGTATTGTGCGGTCGGAACTGTTTTTT. The chain links TRBV19 to TRBJ1-4, with D unresolved. Between the trimmed V and J ends, which lost 3 bases and 12 bases, there was a span of 11 bases. The CDR3 loop spans 12 amino acids. Germline V gene lookup returns CDR1 LNHDA and CDR2 SQIVND (reference sequence).